A single sample gave rise to the 8 T cell receptor beta chains below, sequenced in a study of molecular identifiers for immune sequencing clone quantification. TCRdb recomputed calls from the PCR reads with MiXCR, one row per CDR3 protein. This table holds about 67,000 distinct CDR3 sequences, less than 20% found once. Input material: naive CD8+ T cells from blood, with Jurkat cell RNA spiked in. Subset denoted: FACS-sorted CD8+CD4-CCR7+CD45RA+ naive T cells. These receptors were obtained from a human donor in good health. Some libraries in this study had Jurkat cell RNA spiked in.

This clonotype was counted ten times or more. The V gene is TRBV6-2 or TRBV6-3, the J gene TRBJ2-1; perhaps TRBD2 as D (5 bases). The length of the CDR3 is 16 residues. Germline V gives CDR1 MNHEY, CDR2 SVGEGT. V shed 5 bases and J shed 0 bases, with 14 bases lying between them. The CDR3 region is CASSPPRDYSYNEQFF. CDR3 DNA sequence: TGTGCCAGCAGTCCCCCCCGAGACTACTCCTACAATGAGCAGTTCTTC.

This clonotype was detected many times. J is TRBJ2-2 and V is TRBV29-1, with D maybe TRBD2 (5 bases). The CDR3 totals 14 residues. Trimming pared 5 bases from V and 7 bases from J, leaving 17 bases between. Germline-derived CDR1 and CDR2 are SQVTM and ANQGSEA. CDR3 nucleotide sequence: TGCAGCGTTCAACCATTGGGAGCAATCGGGGAGCTGTTTTTT. Translated, it gives CSVQPLGAIGELFF.

This clonotype has ten or more counts. The chain recombines TRBV18 with TRBJ2-3, with unresolved D. Trimming left V 2 bases short and J 0 bases short, with 21 bases between. CDR1 is KGHSH and CDR2 is LQKENI in the germline V gene. CDR3 size: 19 residues. The CDR3: CASSPRVTETAASTDTQYF. CDR3 nucleotides: TGTGCCAGCTCACCAAGGGTTACGGAAACGGCGGCTAGCACAGATACGCAGTATTTT.

At least ten counts were recorded for this clonotype. CDR3 in amino acids: CASSESPGWMVTKNIQYF. CDR3 DNA: TGCGCCAGCAGTGAGTCGCCAGGGTGGATGGTGACCAAAAACATTCAGTACTTC. The chain employs TRBV10-2 and TRBJ2-4, with a weak D call TRBD1 (5 bases). Trimming stripped 0 bases from V and 2 bases from J, with 17 bases between. Germline V gene sequence: CDR1 WSHSY, CDR2 SAAADI. This CDR3 is built from 18 residues.

Remarks on this clonotype: This may be a read error, as it is one base from a much larger clone. The V and J genes are TRBV28 and TRBJ2-7; the D is unclear. CDR3 length equals 14 residues. CDR1 MDHEN and CDR2 SYDVKM come from the germline V gene. In DNA form, the CDR3 reads TGTGCCAGCGGTTTTTACACTGGTGGCTACGAGCAGTACTTC. This sequence encodes CASGFYTGGYEQYF.

As concerns this clonotype: Being one base from a much bigger clone, this may be a read error. The V gene is TRBV5-3, the J gene TRBJ2-1; TRBD2 is a possible D gene (5 bases). TRBV5-3 is classed as an ORF, of uncertain function. The CDR3 extends over 14 amino acids. V dropped 8 bases and J dropped 12 bases, with 24 bases sitting between them. This CDR3 reads CASSDRTFEYVQFF. In DNA form, the CDR3 reads TGTGCCAGCAGCGATCGGACTTTTGAGTATGTGCAGTTCTTC.

This clonotype appeared a few times. This clone may be a read error of a much larger clone one base away. Since no conserved phenylalanine or tryptophan closes the CDR3, a read error is the likely cause. V usage is TRBV27 and J usage is TRBJ2-7; the D is unclear. CDR1 is MNHEY, CDR2 SMNVEV, per germline (reference sequence). The V gene lost 3 bases and the J gene lost 2 bases, with 8 bases spanning the gap. The CDR3 runs to 13 residues. DNA for the CDR3: TGTGCCAGCAGTTTGACTCCCGCCTACGAGCAGTACTCC. Translation: CASSLTPAYEQYS.

This clonotype showed up just a few times. V gene TRBV4-1 combines with J gene TRBJ2-1; possible D gene TRBD2, 6 bases. This CDR3 region has 14 residues. V lost 4 bases and J lost 12, with 19 bases in between. Germline V gene sequence: CDR1 MGHRA, CDR2 YSYEKL. The DNA for the CDR3 is TGCGCCAGCAGCCTCGGGACTTCTGCCGTTGGGCAGTTCTTC. As protein: CASSLGTSAVGQFF.